The 24 T cell receptor beta chains presented below share a single source sample, sequenced in a study of control samples from healthy donors and cancer patients. Data came from immunoSEQ multiplex PCR; TCRdb stores just in-frame clones and leaves some out. The sample carries about 170,000 clones, around 94% recorded once. Source material: blood. The receptors originated from a woman under 30 in good health.

The chain uses TRBV27 and TRBJ1-3; 9 bases align to TRBD1. The CDR3 extends over 16 amino acids. CDR1 and CDR2 (germline): MNHEY, SMNVEV (reference sequence). The junction had 8 bases not matched to a gene; V was cut back by 5 bases and J by 3 bases. The CDR3 sequence: CASSTPQGAVGNTIYF. CDR3 coding DNA: TGTGCCAGCAGTACCCCACAGGGGGCTGTTGGAAACACCATATATTTT.

V and J are TRBV4-1 and TRBJ1-5; D is undetermined. Germline values: CDR1 MGHRA, CDR2 YSYEKL. Trimming shortened V by 1 base and J by 0 bases, and 10 bases separated the two germline ends. CDR3 length: 16 residues. DNA for the CDR3: TGCGCCAGCAGCCAAGGGGGTTATCCTAGCAATCAGCCCCAGCATTTT. Protein: CASSQGGYPSNQPQHF.

The chain couples TRBV2 to TRBJ1-6; D is unresolved. CDR1 and CDR2 from the germline V gene are SNHLY and FYNNEI. Trimming took off 6 bases at V and 7 bases at J, with 13 bases between the two ends. This CDR3 spans 14 amino acids. The CDR3 DNA reads as TGTGCCAGCAGCGAGCGAGGTGGGAATTCACCCCTCCACTTT. Translated: CASSERGGNSPLHF.

This rearrangement joins TRBV3-1 (or the pseudogene TRBV3-2) to TRBJ2-5, with a weak D call TRBD1 (6 bases). Deletions cut 7 bases from V and 5 bases from J, with 14 bases between. Per the germline V gene, CDR1 is LGHDT and CDR2 is YNNKEL (reference sequence). The CDR3 is 13 residues long. Here the CDR3 reads CASTTRQVETQYF. The CDR3 nucleotides are TGTGCCAGCACCACAAGACAGGTGGAGACCCAGTACTTC.

The CDR3 nucleotides are TGTGCCAGCAGCCGGGGGCGGGGTGGGGTGGAAAGGAGTTACGAGCAGTACTTC. It yields the protein CASSRGRGGVERSYEQYF. The rearrangement uses TRBV7-8 and TRBJ2-7; D may match TRBD1 or TRBD2 (6 bases each). The V and J ends lost 5 bases and 4 bases respectively, with 27 bases between them. The CDR3 loop spans 18 amino acids. Germline CDR1 is SGHVS and CDR2 is FQNEAQ.

The CDR3 nucleotides are TGTGCCAGTAGTATCTCCGGGACAGGGGGAAATGAGCAGTTCTTC. Translation gives CASSISGTGGNEQFF. The chain recombines TRBV19 with TRBJ2-1; 11 bases align to TRBD1. Losses at the gene ends were 3 bases for V and 7 bases for J; bases not matched to a gene: 5. Germline loops: CDR1 LNHDA, CDR2 SQIVND (reference sequence). This CDR3 spans 15 amino acids.

The gene calls are TRBV4-2 and TRBJ1-1, with 8 bases lining up with TRBD1. This CDR3 contains 16 residues. Per germline, CDR1 LGHNA and CDR2 YNFKEQ. The trim removed 2 bases at V and 3 bases at J, leaving 8 bases unmatched. The DNA of the CDR3 is TGTGCCAGCAGCCAAAAAGGCGGGACAGGACACACTGAAGCTTTCTTT. Translated, it gives CASSQKGGTGHTEAFF.

The DNA for the CDR3 is TGTGCTAGTGGTTTGGCCCGGACTAGCGACTATGAGCAGTTCTTC. Translated: CASGLARTSDYEQFF. The J gene is TRBJ2-1, the V gene TRBV12-5; TRBD2 aligns across 9 bases. Germline V CDR1 and CDR2: LGHNT, FRNRAP. The ends lost 1 base at V and 8 bases at J; junction bases unmatched: 6. The CDR3 contains 15 residues.

This sequence joins TRBV28 and TRBJ1-2, with D perhaps TRBD1 (5 bases). Between the trimmed V and J ends, which lost 1 base and 1 base, there was a span of 19 bases. Germline values: CDR1 MDHEN, CDR2 SYDVKM. The CDR3 is 18 amino acids. The CDR3 here is CASSLLGLSLGNNYGYTF. Written as DNA, the CDR3 is TGTGCCAGCAGTTTATTGGGGCTGAGCTTGGGGAATAACTATGGCTACACCTTC.

This chain connects TRBV5-4 to TRBJ2-3; no firm D call. CDR3 length equals 15 residues. Germline CDR1 SGHNT, CDR2 YYREEE (reference sequence). Trimming removed 0 bases at V and 4 bases at J, with 12 bases between. The CDR3 coding sequence is TGTGCCAGCAGCTTGGCGGCGACACGATCAGATACGCAGTATTTT. The encoded protein is CASSLAATRSDTQYF.

This chain joins TRBV27 and TRBJ2-7; the D is unclear. Germline V gene lookup returns CDR1 MNHEY and CDR2 SMNVEV (reference sequence). This CDR3 contains 11 residues. V shed 4 bases and J shed 2 bases, with 3 bases lying between them. For the CDR3, the DNA is TGTGCCAGCAGTTCCCCCTACGAGCAGTACTTC. Translation gives CASSSPYEQYF.

This chain connects TRBV9 to TRBJ1-4; D possibly corresponds to TRBD1 (5 bases). The CDR3 covers 18 residues. The ends were cut back, 0 bases at V and 5 bases at J, with 20 bases in the middle. Germline V gene data show CDR1 as SGDLS and CDR2 as YYNGEE. CDR3 region: CASSVDGIGAGENEKLFF. The DNA of the CDR3 is TGTGCCAGCAGCGTAGACGGGATTGGGGCAGGAGAAAATGAAAAACTGTTTTTT.

The CDR3 coding sequence is TGTGCCAGCAACCCGCGTGGGGTCACTGGGGCCAACGTCCTGACTTTC. It specifies CASNPRGVTGANVLTF. The chain recombines TRBV6-2 or TRBV6-3 with TRBJ2-6, with unresolved D. Germline-derived CDR1 and CDR2 are MNHEY and SVGEGT. The CDR3 has 16 amino acids. V was clipped by 7 bases and J by 2 bases, with 15 bases between them.

The chain carries TRBV6-2 or TRBV6-3 and TRBJ1-6; D uncertain. The ends were cut back, 2 bases at V and 9 bases at J, with 11 bases in the middle. Germline V gene data show CDR1 as MNHEY and CDR2 as SVGEGT. This CDR3 has 14 residues. The CDR3 region has the DNA TGTGCCAGCAGTTACAACGGGATGGGTTCACCCCTCCACTTT. As protein: CASSYNGMGSPLHF.

The chain couples TRBV29-1 to TRBJ1-2; tentative D call: TRBD1 (5 bases). The CDR3 covers 10 residues. V was clipped by 6 bases and J by 9 bases, with 11 bases between them. The germline V gene encodes CDR1 SQVTM and CDR2 ANQGSEA. CDR3 nucleotide sequence: TGCAGCGTCGGGGACCTTCGCTACACCTTC. Translating it yields CSVGDLRYTF.

This rearrangement joins TRBV29-1 to TRBJ2-1; TRBD2 agrees at 8 bases. V was clipped by 8 bases and J by 4 bases; unmatched bases: 4. CDR3 size: 12 residues. Germline V CDR1 and CDR2: SQVTM, ANQGSEA. The CDR3 spells CSTRGGYNEQFF. Here the CDR3 DNA reads TGCAGCACCCGGGGGGGGTACAATGAGCAGTTCTTC.

This chain's CDR3 is CASSPAWDNSPLHF. CDR3 DNA sequence: TGTGCCAGCAGCCCGGCTTGGGATAATTCACCCCTCCACTTT. The V gene is TRBV7-2, the J gene TRBJ1-6; no firm D call. This CDR3 region has 14 residues. The germline CDR1 and CDR2 sequences are SGHTA and FQGNSA. Between the trimmed V and J ends, which lost 5 bases and 5 bases, there was a span of 10 bases.

The genes are TRBV28 and TRBJ1-4; 7 nucleotides align to TRBD1. The CDR3 loop spans 15 amino acids. Germline trimming cut 2 bases from V and 8 bases from J; bases unmatched to any gene: 8. CDR1 and CDR2 from the germline V gene are MDHEN and SYDVKM. As DNA, the CDR3 is TGTGCCAGCAGTTTAAGTGGACAGGCGTGGGAAAAACTGTTTTTT. It translates to CASSLSGQAWEKLFF.

The chain uses TRBV15 and TRBJ2-7, with a possible D match to TRBD2 (5 bases). This CDR3 spans 13 amino acids. In germline, CDR1 is LNHNV, CDR2 YYDKDF (reference sequence). The V gene lost 3 bases and the J gene lost 3 bases, with 9 bases spanning the gap. The CDR3 DNA reads as TGTGCCACCAGCAGCCAAGCGGACTACGAGCAGTACTTC. Translation: CATSSQADYEQYF.

The chain combines TRBV24-1 with TRBJ2-3; weak D call: TRBD1 (6 bases). Trimming stripped 9 bases from V and 2 bases from J, with 11 bases between. Germline V gene sequence: CDR1 KGHDR, CDR2 SFDVKD. The CDR3 runs to 13 residues. This CDR3 reads CATEDRFTDTQYF. As DNA, the CDR3 is TGTGCCACCGAAGACAGGTTCACAGATACGCAGTATTTT.

This chain uses TRBV24-1 with TRBJ1-5; D gene uncertain. Trimming removed 3 bases from V and 3 bases from J, with 8 bases in between. Germline CDR1 is KGHDR and CDR2 is SFDVKD. This CDR3 is built from 14 residues. CDR3 sequence reads: CATSDTDYNQPQHF. CDR3 bases: TGTGCCACCAGTGATACGGACTACAATCAGCCCCAGCATTTT.

The chain uses TRBV4-1 and TRBJ1-1, with TRBD1 as a possible D gene (5 bases). The CDR3 contains 15 residues. Trimming pared 0 bases from V and 0 bases from J, leaving 8 bases between. Germline V gives CDR1 MGHRA, CDR2 YSYEKL. CDR3 sequence (DNA): TGCGCCAGCAGCCAAGAGGTAGGGGTGAACACTGAAGCTTTCTTT. Protein sequence: CASSQEVGVNTEAFF.

The CDR3 DNA sequence: TGTGCCAGCAGGGAGGGGTTTTCCGCGCAGTATTTT. Amino acids: CASREGFSAQYF. The chain has TRBV6-5 and TRBJ2-3; a weak D match, TRBD2 (6 bases). Trimming left V 6 bases short and J 10 bases short, with 14 bases between. CDR1 is MNHEY and CDR2 is SVGAGI in the germline V gene. CDR3 length: 12 amino acids.

This rearrangement joins TRBV5-6 to TRBJ2-3; 8 bases are a match to TRBD1. This CDR3 region has 14 residues. Germline trimming cut 3 bases from V and 4 bases from J; bases unmatched to any gene: 4. Germline lookup yields CDR1 SGHDT and CDR2 YYEEEE. As DNA, the CDR3 is TGTGCCAGCAGCTCTGGACAGGGAGCAGATACGCAGTATTTT. Its translation is CASSSGQGADTQYF.